This is a list of T cell receptor beta chains from one sample in a study of T cells after yellow fever vaccination. Each CDR3 protein is one row after TCRdb ran MiXCR on the 5' RACE reads. Counted here are some 250,000 distinct CDR3 sequences, 3.6% occurring once; the ten biggest clones make up about a fifth. The source was PBMCs, collected 15 days after the yellow fever booster vaccination. These receptors all stem from a man younger than 35 who received the YFV17D yellow fever vaccine. CDR3s include the opening cysteine and the closing phenylalanine or tryptophan. A D gene is named only where the DNA matches it firmly. A row's size may be missing; if present it is once, few, many or a size class.

clone_size: many; j_call: TRBJ2-5; d_call: TRBD1; v_call: TRBV20-1; cdr3_nt: TGCAGTGCTAGAGAGAGCCCAGGGGGAGAGACCCAGTACTTC; cdr3_aa: CSARESPGGETQYF
clone_size: many; j_call: TRBJ2-5; d_call: NA; v_call: TRBV4-2; cdr3_nt: TGTGCCAGCAGCCAAGAATCGAAAACGTTGGGAGAGACCCAGTACTTC; cdr3_aa: CASSQESKTLGETQYF
clone_size: many; j_call: TRBJ2-1; d_call: TRBD1; v_call: TRBV24-1; cdr3_nt: TGTGCCATTGCAAACAGGGGGCTTTACAATGAGCAGTTCTTC; cdr3_aa: CAIANRGLYNEQFF
clone_size: many; j_call: TRBJ2-5; d_call: NA; v_call: TRBV3-1; cdr3_nt: TGTGCCAGCAGCCAATACAGCGTCAAAGAGACCCAGTACTTC; cdr3_aa: CASSQYSVKETQYF
clone_size: many; j_call: TRBJ2-1; d_call: NA; v_call: TRBV6-7; cdr3_nt: TGTGCCAGCCATAGGGGGGGCAGGGGGCTCTACAATGAGCAGTTCTTC; cdr3_aa: CASHRGGRGLYNEQFF
clone_size: many; j_call: TRBJ2-3; d_call: TRBD2; v_call: TRBV7-9; cdr3_nt: TGTGCCAGCTGGAGGCTAGCGGGGGAATTAGATACGCAGTATTTT; cdr3_aa: CASWRLAGELDTQYF
clone_size: many; j_call: TRBJ1-1; d_call: NA; v_call: TRBV7-9; cdr3_nt: TGTGCCAGCAGCAGTTGGACGGCAGACACTGAAGCTTTCTTT; cdr3_aa: CASSSWTADTEAFF
clone_size: many; j_call: TRBJ2-7; d_call: TRBD2; v_call: TRBV6-5; cdr3_nt: TGTGCCAGCAGTTTACTTCCTAGCGGGGCCTCCTACGAGCAGTACTTC; cdr3_aa: CASSLLPSGASYEQYF
clone_size: many; j_call: TRBJ2-1; d_call: TRBD2; v_call: TRBV5-1; cdr3_nt: TGCGCCAGCAGCCGGGGAGGGGTGGCCGAGCAGTTCTTC; cdr3_aa: CASSRGGVAEQFF
clone_size: many; j_call: TRBJ2-1; d_call: TRBD1; v_call: TRBV5-1; cdr3_nt: TGCGCCAGCAGCTTGGTCCTCCCAGGGGGTTTAAGGTCCTACAATGAGCAGTTCTTC; cdr3_aa: CASSLVLPGGLRSYNEQFF
clone_size: NA; j_call: TRBJ2-7; d_call: TRBD1; v_call: TRBV7-2; cdr3_nt: TGTGCCAGCAGCTTCCAATCATCGACAGGGGCCCACGAGCAGTACTTC; cdr3_aa: CASSFQSSTGAHEQYF
clone_size: many; j_call: TRBJ2-5; d_call: NA; v_call: TRBV5-4; cdr3_nt: TGTGCCAGCAGCTGGGACCAGTCAGGCGAGACCCAGTACTTC; cdr3_aa: CASSWDQSGETQYF
clone_size: many; j_call: TRBJ1-3; d_call: NA; v_call: TRBV7-9; cdr3_nt: TGTGCCAGCAGCGATCGCGCGGGAAACACCATATATTTT; cdr3_aa: CASSDRAGNTIYF
clone_size: many; j_call: TRBJ1-2; d_call: NA; v_call: TRBV5-1; cdr3_nt: TGCGCCAGCAGCTCAGTCCCCCCGGGACCGGGGGTCTATGGCTACACCTTC; cdr3_aa: CASSSVPPGPGVYGYTF
clone_size: many; j_call: TRBJ2-1; d_call: TRBD2; v_call: TRBV5-1; cdr3_nt: TGCGCCAGCAGCTATGAAGCGGGGGGCTCCTACAATGAGCAGTTCTTC; cdr3_aa: CASSYEAGGSYNEQFF
clone_size: many; j_call: TRBJ1-1; d_call: NA; v_call: TRBV7-2; cdr3_nt: TGTGCCAGCAGCTCAAATCCGGAAAAAGTAGCTTTCTTT; cdr3_aa: CASSSNPEKVAFF
clone_size: many; j_call: TRBJ2-7; d_call: NA; v_call: TRBV4-1; cdr3_nt: TGCGCCAGCAGCCAAGTGGCCAGTCCCCGCTCCTACGAGCAGTACTTC; cdr3_aa: CASSQVASPRSYEQYF
clone_size: many; j_call: TRBJ2-7; d_call: NA; v_call: TRBV21-1; cdr3_nt: TGTGCCAGCCCTTTCGCAGAGCAGTACTTC; cdr3_aa: CASPFAEQYF
clone_size: NA; j_call: TRBJ2-3; d_call: NA; v_call: TRBV24-1; cdr3_nt: TGTGCCACCAGTGATGTATCCGGGACTAGCACAGATACGCAGTATTTT; cdr3_aa: CATSDVSGTSTDTQYF
clone_size: many; j_call: TRBJ2-3; d_call: TRBD2; v_call: TRBV12-3/TRBV12-4; cdr3_nt: TGTGCCAGCACCTCGTGGAGCGGGGGGGCCGGGGATACGCAGTATTTT; cdr3_aa: CASTSWSGGAGDTQYF
clone_size: many; j_call: TRBJ1-6; d_call: TRBD1; v_call: TRBV5-1; cdr3_nt: TGCGCCAGCAGCTTGCTGGACAGGGGTAATTCACCCCTCCACTTT; cdr3_aa: CASSLLDRGNSPLHF
clone_size: many; j_call: TRBJ2-1; d_call: TRBD2; v_call: TRBV12-3/TRBV12-4; cdr3_nt: TGTGCCAGCAGTTTGGGACTAAAGGGTGAGCAGTTCTTC; cdr3_aa: CASSLGLKGEQFF
clone_size: many; j_call: TRBJ1-2; d_call: TRBD1; v_call: TRBV4-3; cdr3_nt: TGCGCCAGCAGCCAAGATCGGGACAGGGACTATGGCTACACCTTC; cdr3_aa: CASSQDRDRDYGYTF
clone_size: many; j_call: TRBJ2-3; d_call: NA; v_call: TRBV7-2; cdr3_nt: TGTGCCAGCAGAGTGGGAGCGACAGATACGCAGTATTTT; cdr3_aa: CASRVGATDTQYF
clone_size: NA; j_call: TRBJ2-7; d_call: NA; v_call: TRBV20-1; cdr3_nt: TGCAGTGCGATGGCCGGGATTACCTACGAGCAGTACTTC; cdr3_aa: CSAMAGITYEQYF
clone_size: many; j_call: TRBJ2-2; d_call: NA; v_call: TRBV18; cdr3_nt: TGTGCCAGCTCAGAAACCGGGGAGCTGTTTTTT; cdr3_aa: CASSETGELFF
clone_size: many; j_call: TRBJ1-3; d_call: NA; v_call: TRBV18; cdr3_nt: TGTGCCAGCTCACCTCCTTCAGAGCCTGGAAACACCATATATTTT; cdr3_aa: CASSPPSEPGNTIYF
clone_size: few; j_call: TRBJ2-2; d_call: NA; v_call: TRBV4-3; cdr3_nt: TGCGCCAGCAGCCAAGAGGCCCGGGGGACGAACACCGGGGAGCTGTTTTTT; cdr3_aa: CASSQEARGTNTGELFF
clone_size: many; j_call: TRBJ1-6; d_call: NA; v_call: TRBV6-5; cdr3_nt: TGTGCCAGCAGTTACTCGATCCAGGTCCCCGGTAGCTCCTATAATTCACCCCTCCACTTT; cdr3_aa: CASSYSIQVPGSSYNSPLHF
clone_size: many; j_call: TRBJ1-2; d_call: NA; v_call: TRBV12-3/TRBV12-4; cdr3_nt: TGTGCCAGCAGTTTAGGGAATACTTTGGCAGGCGGCTACACCTTC; cdr3_aa: CASSLGNTLAGGYTF
clone_size: many; j_call: TRBJ1-2; d_call: TRBD1; v_call: TRBV12-3/TRBV12-4; cdr3_nt: TGTGCCAGCAGTGAAGGACAGGGGCTTGGCTACACCTTC; cdr3_aa: CASSEGQGLGYTF
clone_size: many; j_call: TRBJ2-1; d_call: NA; v_call: TRBV7-2; cdr3_nt: TGTGCCAGCAGCCAATTCAACAATGAGCAGTTCTTC; cdr3_aa: CASSQFNNEQFF
clone_size: many; j_call: TRBJ2-7; d_call: TRBD2; v_call: TRBV29-1; cdr3_nt: TGCAGCGTTGCGTCCCCGGGGGGGGGATACTACGAGCAGTACTTC; cdr3_aa: CSVASPGGGYYEQYF
clone_size: many; j_call: TRBJ1-2; d_call: NA; v_call: TRBV6-1; cdr3_nt: TGTGCCAGCAGCCAGAGTAACTATGGCTACACCTTC; cdr3_aa: CASSQSNYGYTF
clone_size: many; j_call: TRBJ2-2; d_call: NA; v_call: TRBV12-3/TRBV12-4; cdr3_nt: TGTGCCAGCATGACAGTCGTGCCCGGGGAGCTGTTTTTT; cdr3_aa: CASMTVVPGELFF
clone_size: many; j_call: TRBJ2-1; d_call: TRBD2; v_call: TRBV7-3; cdr3_nt: TGTGCCAGCAGCCCCAACATGGGCGGGGGTAGAGTAAATGAGCAGTTCTTC; cdr3_aa: CASSPNMGGGRVNEQFF
clone_size: many; j_call: TRBJ2-7; d_call: NA; v_call: TRBV5-6; cdr3_nt: TGTGCCAGCAGCTTCCGGGGAACCTACGAGCAGTACTTC; cdr3_aa: CASSFRGTYEQYF
clone_size: many; j_call: TRBJ1-1; d_call: NA; v_call: TRBV29-1; cdr3_nt: TGCAGGGCCAGAGATGAGGGAACTGAAGCTTTCTTT; cdr3_aa: CRARDEGTEAFF
clone_size: many; j_call: TRBJ1-1; d_call: NA; v_call: TRBV5-1; cdr3_nt: TGCGCCAGCAGCTTGTCCTTACTGGGGAACACTGAAGCTTTCTTT; cdr3_aa: CASSLSLLGNTEAFF
clone_size: many; j_call: TRBJ2-5; d_call: NA; v_call: TRBV28; cdr3_nt: TGTGCCAGCAGTTTACACCGACTGGGGGAGACCCAGTACTTC; cdr3_aa: CASSLHRLGETQYF
clone_size: many; j_call: TRBJ1-2; d_call: NA; v_call: TRBV4-3; cdr3_nt: TGCGCCAGCAGCCAAGGGACGTATGGCTACACCTTC; cdr3_aa: CASSQGTYGYTF
clone_size: NA; j_call: TRBJ1-5; d_call: NA; v_call: TRBV5-6; cdr3_nt: TGTGCCAGCAGCTTGGGTGCTGCGCCCCAGCATTTT; cdr3_aa: CASSLGAAPQHF